This T cell receptor beta chain was found in a study of Ad26.COV2.S vaccination and SARS-CoV-2 variants. CDR3 size: 15 residues. Deletions cut 8 bases from V and 2 bases from J, with 18 bases between. Germline V lookup: CDR1 MNHEY, CDR2 SVGAGI. General study points: Total T cell responses were possibly underestimated by TCR breadth and depth analyses.

The table came from immunoSEQ multiplex PCR; TCRdb's copy has only in-frame clones and leaves some out. The data hold about 350,000 clones, with under 95% observed a single time. With regard to this clone: Its antigen remains unidentified.

The TCR comes from a human donor who had recovered from COVID-19. The V gene is TRBV6-5, the J gene TRBJ1-1; no firm D call. The specimen was peripheral blood, collected after recovery from COVID-19. The CDR3 region has the DNA TGTGCCAGCGAAGGGCAGGACCTACCAAACACTGAAGCTTTCTTT. This encodes CASEGQDLPNTEAFF.